Shown below are 27 T cell receptor beta chains from a single sample sequenced in a study of T cells in localized non-small cell lung cancer (dated by TCRdb to 2019 to 2021). Libraries were prepared through the immunoSEQ multiplex PCR assay. TCRdb's version of the immuneACCESS table is confined to in-frame rearrangements and falls short of the full clone set. An unresolved V gene accounts for under half of the shortfall where checked; the remainder is of unknown origin. This sample gives tens of thousands of clones in total; roughly 90% of them show up just once. Of the sample, about 2.8% falls within the top ten clones. Here the sequenced sample was peripheral blood, taken before any cancer treatment. These receptors came from an older female donor with stage I squamous cell lung carcinoma.

The chain combines TRBV19 with TRBJ2-1, with TRBD2 matching 8 bases. V lost 5 bases to trimming and J lost 6 bases; unmatched junction nucleotides: 6. Germline CDR1 LNHDA, CDR2 SQIVND (reference sequence). The CDR3 runs 14 residues. The CDR3 protein is CASSPRTSTNEQFF. The CDR3 nucleotides read TGTGCCAGTAGTCCCCGGACTAGCACCAATGAGCAGTTCTTC. Full variable domain (missing parts from reference TRBV19 and TRBJ2-1): DGGITQSPKYLFRKEGQNVTLSCEQNLNHDAMYWYRQDPGQGLRLIYYSQIVNDFQKGDIAEGYSVSREKKESFPLTVTSAQKNPTAFYLCASSPRTSTNEQFFGPGTRLTVL.

This rearrangement joins TRBV6-6 to TRBJ2-7; a weak D match, TRBD2 (6 bases). Germline CDR1 reads MNHNY; CDR2 reads SVGAGI (reference sequence). The CDR3 totals 15 residues. V dropped 6 bases and J dropped 0 bases, with 15 bases sitting between them. CDR3 nucleotides: TGTGCCAGCAGACCGAGCGGAGGGAGCTCCTACGAGCAGTACTTC. Its protein is CASRPSGGSSYEQYF.

This clone was picked up one time. The rearrangement uses TRBV5-4 and TRBJ2-7; 9 bases are a match to TRBD1. Germline-derived CDR1 and CDR2 are SGHNT and YYREEE (reference sequence). J gave up 6 bases and V 4 bases, and 11 bases lay outside the gene matches. The CDR3 spans 15 residues. CDR3 sequence (DNA): TGTGCCAGCAGCAAACCCGGGACAGGGCGGGCCGAGCAGTACTTC. It translates to CASSKPGTGRAEQYF.

The CDR3 DNA follows: TGTGCCAGCAGTTCAGGGGGCTCTGGGGCCAACGTCCTGACTTTC. Translation: CASSSGGSGANVLTF. V gene TRBV6-6 combines with J gene TRBJ2-6; 7 positions agree with TRBD1. The V gene end was trimmed by 4 bases and the J gene end by 0 bases; junction bases not matched to a gene: 0. Germline assignment: CDR1 MNHNY and CDR2 SVGAGI (reference sequence). The CDR3 totals 15 residues.

Only one count was recorded for this clone. The chain couples TRBV11-3 to TRBJ2-5; a weak D match, TRBD2 (5 bases). The CDR3 sequence is 11 residues long. Germline lookup yields CDR1 SGHNT and CDR2 YENEEA. The V and J ends lost 4 bases and 9 bases respectively, with 9 bases between them. The CDR3 DNA reads as TGTGCCAGCAGCTCCGGCGGGTCCCAGTACTTC. It encodes CASSSGGSQYF.

This clone has only one observation. The chain couples TRBV5-1 to TRBJ2-1; 7 positions agree with TRBD2. V lost 4 bases and J lost 2; bases outside the gene matches: 9. Germline V gives CDR1 SGHRS, CDR2 YFSETQ. This CDR3 has 16 residues. The CDR3 bases are TGCGCCAGCAGCCACATAGCGGGCGTGGCCTACAATGAGCAGTTCTTC. This translates into CASSHIAGVAYNEQFF.

This clone was found a few times. CDR3 bases: TGTGCCAGCAGCGACACCGGGGAGCTGTTTTTT. Translation: CASSDTGELFF. V gene TRBV5-4 combines with J gene TRBJ2-2; D unclear. V lost 4 bases and J lost 3, with 1 base in between. CDR3 length: 11 residues. Germline CDR1 SGHNT, CDR2 YYREEE (reference sequence).

The chain combines TRBV7-2 with TRBJ2-2; the match to TRBD2 covers 8 bases. The CDR3 length is 16 residues. CDR1 SGHTA and CDR2 FQGNSA come from the germline V gene. V shed 4 bases, J shed 3 bases, and the junction held 7 bases outside the gene matches. The chain's CDR3 is CASSSLDGGDTGELFF. CDR3 sequence (DNA): TGTGCCAGCAGCTCGCTAGACGGGGGGGACACCGGGGAGCTGTTTTTT.

This rearrangement joins TRBV5-1 to TRBJ2-5, with TRBD2 matching 15 bases. Per germline, CDR1 SGHRS and CDR2 YFSETQ. Trimming cost V 0 bases and J 5 bases; bases outside gene matches: 2. The length of the CDR3 is 16 residues. The CDR3 protein is CASSLVGLAGGETQYF. For the CDR3, the DNA is TGCGCCAGCAGCTTGGTAGGACTAGCGGGAGGGGAGACCCAGTACTTC.

V is TRBV11-2 and J is TRBJ2-1, with 14 positions matching TRBD2. The germline V gene has CDR1 SGHAT and CDR2 FQNNGV. This CDR3 is built from 16 residues. The V and J ends lost 3 bases and 7 bases, in that order; junction bases with no gene match: 5. The CDR3 bases are TGTGCCAGCAGCTTCGGACTAGCGGGAGGTCTGAATGAGCAGTTCTTC. Translating gives CASSFGLAGGLNEQFF.

The chain recombines TRBV7-2 with TRBJ2-1, with 7 positions matching TRBD2. The CDR3 is made up of 16 amino acids. With V trimmed by 2 bases and J by 4 bases, 8 bases remained unmatched. CDR1 is SGHTA, CDR2 FQGNSA, per germline. CDR3: CASSLLALAAYNEQFF. The CDR3 nucleotides read TGTGCCAGCAGCTTACTGGCCCTAGCGGCGTACAATGAGCAGTTCTTC.

In DNA, the CDR3 is TGTGCCAGCTCATCGTCCGGTCCGAATCAGCCCCAGCATTTT. As protein: CASSSSGPNQPQHF. The genes are TRBV18 and TRBJ1-5; no reliable D call. The germline CDR1 and CDR2 sequences are KGHSH and LQKENI. The length of the CDR3 is 14 residues. Trimming stripped 5 bases from V and 4 bases from J, with 12 bases between.

V usage is TRBV11-2 and J usage is TRBJ2-3; 7 nucleotides agree with TRBD2. The germline gives CDR1 SGHAT, CDR2 FQNNGV. Trimming took 7 bases from V and 3 from J; bases not matched to a gene: 7. The CDR3 runs to 14 residues. CDR3 sequence: CASTSSGRTDTQYF. The CDR3 DNA follows: TGTGCCAGCACCTCTAGCGGTAGGACAGATACGCAGTATTTT.

The chain recombines TRBV2 with TRBJ1-5; 10 positions agree with TRBD1. The CDR3 contains 16 residues. V dropped 6 bases and J dropped 3; count of bases not matched to a gene: 8. CDR1 and CDR2 (germline): SNHLY, FYNNEI. The CDR3 is CASRPGQGIANQPQHF. CDR3 in DNA: TGTGCCAGCAGGCCGGGACAGGGGATCGCCAATCAGCCCCAGCATTTT.

The rearrangement joins TRBV4-1 to TRBJ2-7; 15 bases are a match to TRBD2. CDR3 length: 20 residues. Unmatched junction bases numbered 11, after V lost 0 bases and J lost 2 bases. Germline CDR1 MGHRA, CDR2 YSYEKL. The CDR3 region is CASSQERRTSGRANPYEQYF. As DNA, the CDR3 is TGCGCCAGCAGCCAAGAACGTCGGACTAGCGGGAGGGCAAATCCCTACGAGCAGTACTTC.

This chain connects TRBV7-9 to TRBJ2-3; 8 nucleotides match TRBD1. The germline CDR1 and CDR2 sequences are SEHNR and FQNEAQ (reference sequence). The J segment lost 3 bases and the V segment lost 0 bases, leaving 2 bases of the junction unmatched. The CDR3 is 15 residues long. Written as DNA, the CDR3 is TGTGCCAGCAGCTTAGCGACAGGGGAGACAGATACGCAGTATTTT. Its translation is CASSLATGETDTQYF.

The chain joins TRBV5-1 to TRBJ1-3; D is possibly TRBD1 (5 bases). Germline V CDR1 and CDR2: SGHRS, YFSETQ. Deletions cut 0 bases from V and 4 bases from J, with 14 bases between. The CDR3 length is 16 residues. The chain's CDR3 is CASSLDLQRGGNTIYF. DNA of the CDR3: TGCGCCAGCAGCTTGGATTTACAACGGGGCGGAAACACCATATATTTT.

This chain links TRBV5-1 with TRBJ2-1; D perhaps matches TRBD2 (5 bases). Between the trimmed V and J ends, which lost 1 base and 9 bases, there was a span of 8 bases. The CDR3 extends over 12 amino acids. CDR1 is SGHRS and CDR2 is YFSETQ in the germline V gene. The CDR3 DNA is TGCGCCAGCAGCTTGTCCCGGGGTGAGCAGTTCTTC. Its protein product is CASSLSRGEQFF. The whole variable domain, remainder taken from reference TRBV5-1 and TRBJ2-1, is KAGVTQTPRYLIKTRGQQVTLSCSPISGHRSVSWYQQTPGQGLQFLFEYFSETQRNKGNFPGRFSGRQFSNSRSEMNVSTLELGDSALYLCASSLSRGEQFFGPGTRLTVL.

The genes are TRBV6-6 and TRBJ2-5; 12 bases are a match to TRBD1. J was trimmed by 3 bases and V by 0 bases; bases with no gene match: 2. Germline loops: CDR1 MNHNY, CDR2 SVGAGI (reference sequence). This CDR3 is 16 amino acids long. The CDR3 here is CASSYSGQGAKETQYF. DNA for the CDR3: TGTGCCAGCAGTTACTCGGGACAGGGGGCGAAAGAGACCCAGTACTTC.

The rearrangement links TRBV9 to TRBJ2-5, with a weak D call TRBD2 (5 bases). Per the germline V gene, CDR1 is SGDLS and CDR2 is YYNGEE. The V gene lost 4 bases and the J gene lost 2 bases, with 12 bases spanning the gap. The CDR3 extends over 14 amino acids. CDR3 nucleotides: TGTGCCAGCAGCCCCCAGACTAAACAAGAGACCCAGTACTTC. This encodes CASSPQTKQETQYF.

The chain couples TRBV25-1 to TRBJ2-1; the match to TRBD1 covers 7 bases. V dropped 4 bases and J dropped 0; count of bases not matched to a gene: 9. The length of the CDR3 is 17 residues. Germline V gene sequence: CDR1 MGHDK, CDR2 SYGVNS. Here the CDR3 DNA reads TGTGCCAGCAGTGGTTTACCGGGACAGAGCTCCTACAATGAGCAGTTCTTC. Encoded protein: CASSGLPGQSSYNEQFF. Combining the CDR3 with reference TRBV25-1 and TRBJ2-1 gives the whole variable domain EADIYQTPRYLVIGTGKKITLECSQTMGHDKMYWYQQDPGMELHLIHYSYGVNSTEKGDLSSESTVSRIRTEHFPLTLESARPSHTSQYLCASSGLPGQSSYNEQFFGPGTRLTVL.

The chain recombines TRBV4-3 with TRBJ1-1; D is undetermined. V lost 4 bases and J 1 base, leaving 13 bases between the germline ends. The CDR3 has 15 residues. The germline gives CDR1 LGHNA, CDR2 YSLEER. The CDR3 is CASSPLPRTNTEAFF. CDR3 in DNA: TGCGCCAGCAGCCCCCTCCCACGGACGAACACTGAAGCTTTCTTT.

In this sample, this clone turned up once. The J gene is TRBJ1-3, the V gene TRBV15; D uncertain. The CDR3 length is 17 residues. V gave up 4 bases and J gave up 0 bases, with 16 bases separating them. CDR1 is LNHNV, CDR2 YYDKDF, per germline (reference sequence). The CDR3 loop reads CATSTLRRYISGNTIYF. CDR3 in DNA: TGTGCCACCAGCACCCTGAGGCGGTACATCTCTGGAAACACCATATATTTT.

Written as DNA, the CDR3 is TGTGCCAGCAGTTACCCTGGGACGGCGGGCTACGAGCAGTACTTC. Translating gives CASSYPGTAGYEQYF. The chain is built from TRBV6-5 and TRBJ2-7; D tentatively reads TRBD1 or TRBD2 (5 bases each). In germline, CDR1 is MNHEY, CDR2 SVGAGI. The CDR3 spans 15 residues. Trimming removed 2 bases from V and 3 bases from J, with 14 bases in between.

This clone occurred once. A much larger clonotype is one base distant, so this may be a read error. This specimen includes other DNA sequences encoding the same CDR3. The chain links TRBV7-9 to TRBJ2-7; D is uncertain. This CDR3 has 12 residues. The germline gives CDR1 SEHNR, CDR2 FQNEAQ (reference sequence). In DNA form, the CDR3 reads TGCGCCAGCAGCCTCGACCCTGCCGCGCAGTACTTC. Encoded protein: CASSLDPAAQYF.

The chain joins TRBV5-1 to TRBJ1-1; 7 nucleotides line up with TRBD1. CDR3 length: 14 residues. With V trimmed by 4 bases and J by 5 bases, 8 bases remained unmatched. The V gene's germline CDR1 is SGHRS and CDR2 YFSETQ. Written as DNA, the CDR3 is TGCGCCAGCAGCATCCGACAGGGAGGGACTGAAGCTTTCTTT. Its translation: CASSIRQGGTEAFF.

The chain carries TRBV13 and TRBJ1-4; D unclear. The V gene lost 1 base and the J gene lost 0 bases, with 12 bases spanning the gap. CDR1 is PRHDT, CDR2 FYEKMQ, per germline (reference sequence). CDR3 size: 17 residues. CDR3 sequence: CASSLAGQDATNEKLFF. Here the CDR3 DNA reads TGTGCCAGCAGCTTAGCCGGCCAGGACGCAACTAATGAAAAACTGTTTTTT. The full variable domain, with the rest looked up from reference TRBV13 and TRBJ1-4, is AAGVIQSPRHLIKEKRETATLKCYPIPRHDTVYWYQQGPGQDPQFLISFYEKMQSDKGSIPDRFSAQQFSDYHSELNMSSLELGDSALYFCASSLAGQDATNEKLFFGSGTQLSVL.